These 24 T cell receptor beta chains share one sample of origin, sequenced in a study of blood T cell repertoires in COVID-19. The repertoire was sequenced with immunoSEQ multiplex PCR; TCRdb's copy has only in-frame clones and lacks some. The sample consists of about 420,000 clones, 85% to 90% of them appearing once. The source material was peripheral blood. The receptor source for this set is a man between 18 and 35 years old with COVID-19, enrolled during active disease.

V is TRBV9 and J is TRBJ2-3, with D possibly being TRBD2 (5 bases). The length of the CDR3 is 17 residues. Trimming shortened V by 0 bases and J by 0 bases, and 14 bases separated the two germline ends. Germline V gene data show CDR1 as SGDLS and CDR2 as YYNGEE. The CDR3 DNA is TGTGCCAGCAGCGTAGGATTGAGCGGATCTAGCACAGATACGCAGTATTTT. Translating gives CASSVGLSGSSTDTQYF. The entire variable domain, with the rest obtained from reference TRBV9 and TRBJ2-3, is as follows: DSGVTQTPKHLITATGQRVTLRCSPRSGDLSVYWYQQSLDQGLQFLIQYYNGEERAKGNILERFSAQQFPDLHSELNLSSLELGDSALYFCASSVGLSGSSTDTQYFGPGTRLTVL.

The chain links TRBV7-9 to TRBJ2-2, with a tentative D call TRBD2 (5 bases). CDR3 size: 13 residues. Germline loops: CDR1 SEHNR, CDR2 FQNEAQ (reference sequence). V lost 7 bases and J lost 5, with 11 bases in between. The CDR3 loop reads CASIRPGTGELFF. The CDR3 DNA follows: TGTGCCAGCATCCGACCGGGGACCGGGGAGCTGTTTTTT.

This clone was picked up a small number of times. The rearrangement links TRBV3-1 (or the pseudogene TRBV3-2) to TRBJ2-7, with a possible D match to TRBD1 (5 bases). Trimming removed 4 bases from V and 2 bases from J, with 12 bases in between. Germline CDR1 LGHDT, CDR2 YNNKEL (reference sequence). The CDR3 runs 14 residues. The CDR3 nucleotides read TGTGCCAGCAGCCTCGTGACAGCCGCCTACGAGCAGTACTTC. Encoded protein: CASSLVTAAYEQYF.

The J gene is TRBJ2-4, the V gene TRBV3-1 (or the pseudogene TRBV3-2); D unclear. The germline V gene has CDR1 LGHDT and CDR2 YNNKEL (reference sequence). The CDR3 covers 15 residues. The germline V and J ends were trimmed by 0 bases and 7 bases, with 13 bases remaining between them. CDR3 residues: CASSQDFGFNNIQYF. The CDR3 nucleotides read TGTGCCAGCAGCCAAGATTTCGGGTTTAACAACATTCAGTACTTC.

The V call is TRBV19, the J call TRBJ1-3, with 7 bases matching TRBD1. CDR3 size: 15 residues. Germline V gene data show CDR1 as LNHDA and CDR2 as SQIVND (reference sequence). The junction had 3 bases not matched to a gene; V was cut back by 4 bases and J by 0 bases. The CDR3 is CASSKGQSSGNTIYF. The CDR3, as DNA: TGTGCCAGTAGTAAGGGACAGAGCTCTGGAAACACCATATATTTT.

CDR3 in amino acids: CASRSLSGTVGEQYF. CDR3 DNA: TGTGCCAGCAGGTCCCTATCCGGGACAGTAGGCGAGCAGTACTTC. The chain links TRBV27 to TRBJ2-7; 7 bases match TRBD1. Germline V gives CDR1 MNHEY, CDR2 SMNVEV (reference sequence). The junction had 14 bases not matched to a gene; V was cut back by 6 bases and J by 6 bases. The CDR3 totals 15 residues.

This chain uses TRBV13 with TRBJ2-4; TRBD2 aligns across 9 bases. The CDR3 is made up of 16 amino acids. Germline assignment: CDR1 PRHDT and CDR2 FYEKMQ (reference sequence). J lost 0 bases, V lost 5 bases, and 5 bases had no gene match. For the CDR3, the DNA is TGTGCCAGCAGCGGCCGGACTAGCGTAGCCAAAAACATTCAGTACTTC. Protein sequence: CASSGRTSVAKNIQYF. Filled out from reference TRBV13 and TRBJ2-4, the complete variable domain reads AAGVIQSPRHLIKEKRETATLKCYPIPRHDTVYWYQQGPGQDPQFLISFYEKMQSDKGSIPDRFSAQQFSDYHSELNMSSLELGDSALYFCASSGRTSVAKNIQYFGAGTRLSVL.

The V call is TRBV5-6, the J call TRBJ1-4, with D perhaps matching TRBD1 (5 bases). Germline V lookup: CDR1 SGHDT, CDR2 YYEEEE. The V and J ends lost 0 bases and 8 bases respectively, with 14 bases between them. The CDR3 loop spans 15 amino acids. The CDR3 nucleotides read TGTGCCAGCAGCTTGGGTCGGCAGGGTGGAGAAAAACTGTTTTTT. It specifies CASSLGRQGGEKLFF. Looking up the rest from reference TRBV5-6 and TRBJ1-4 gives the full variable domain: DAGVTQSPTHLIKTRGQQVTLRCSPKSGHDTVSWYQQALGQGPQFIFQYYEEEERQRGNFPDRFSGHQFPNYSSELNVNALLLGDSALYLCASSLGRQGGEKLFFGSGTQLSVL.

The V and J genes are TRBV19 and TRBJ1-3, with a weak D call TRBD1 (5 bases). This CDR3 comprises 16 residues. V lost 1 base to trimming and J lost 4 bases, with 14 bases between them. From germline, CDR1 is LNHDA and CDR2 SQIVND (reference sequence). The CDR3 DNA follows: TGTGCCAGTAGTATAGGAACAGGAGAAAAAGGAAACACCATATATTTT. This sequence encodes CASSIGTGEKGNTIYF.

This chain joins TRBV3-1 (or the pseudogene TRBV3-2) and TRBJ2-5; no firm D call. Germline V gene lookup returns CDR1 LGHDT and CDR2 YNNKEL (reference sequence). The CDR3 covers 14 residues. V gave up 3 bases and J gave up 5 bases, with 13 bases separating them. The CDR3 DNA reads as TGTGCCAGCAGCCATCTTCCGAGTGAGGAGACCCAGTACTTC. Residues: CASSHLPSEETQYF.

The CDR3 loop is CASSFGTDQPQHF. As DNA, the CDR3 is TGTGCCAGCAGTTTCGGGACAGATCAGCCCCAGCATTTT. This chain connects TRBV12-3 or TRBV12-4 to TRBJ1-5; TRBD1 matches at 7 bases. J was trimmed by 5 bases and V by 3 bases; bases with no gene match: 1. The CDR3 is 13 residues long.

V and J are TRBV5-5 and TRBJ2-1, with 8 bases identical to TRBD2. This CDR3 contains 16 residues. The V and J ends lost 4 bases and 6 bases, in that order; junction bases with no gene match: 12. The V gene's germline CDR1 is SGHKS and CDR2 YYEKEE (reference sequence). In DNA form, the CDR3 reads TGTGCCAGCAGCCCCCTGAAAGGACTAGCTAGCAATGAGCAGTTCTTC. Amino acids: CASSPLKGLASNEQFF. The full variable domain, with the rest looked up from reference TRBV5-5 and TRBJ2-1, is DAGVTQSPTHLIKTRGQQVTLRCSPISGHKSVSWYQQVLGQGPQFIFQYYEKEERGRGNFPDRFSARQFPNYSSELNVNALLLGDSALYLCASSPLKGLASNEQFFGPGTRLTVL.

This clone was counted many times. The rearrangement joins TRBV19 to TRBJ1-6; the match to TRBD1 covers 7 bases. V gave up 5 bases and J gave up 8 bases; unmatched junction bases: 6. This CDR3 spans 14 amino acids. Germline V gene lookup returns CDR1 LNHDA and CDR2 SQIVND (reference sequence). The CDR3 nucleotides are TGTGCCAGTAGTCAACAGGGGCGTTATTCACCCCTCCACTTT. This sequence encodes CASSQQGRYSPLHF. The variable domain in full, with the rest retrieved from reference TRBV19 and TRBJ1-6, is DGGITQSPKYLFRKEGQNVTLSCEQNLNHDAMYWYRQDPGQGLRLIYYSQIVNDFQKGDIAEGYSVSREKKESFPLTVTSAQKNPTAFYLCASSQQGRYSPLHFGNGTRLTVT.

The chain is built from TRBV12-5 and TRBJ2-2; 10 bases line up with TRBD1. The CDR3 length is 15 residues. V shed 4 bases, J shed 6 bases, and the junction held 5 bases outside the gene matches. Germline V gene sequence: CDR1 LGHNT, CDR2 FRNRAP. The CDR3 nucleotides are TGTGCTAGTGGTTGGGGGACAGGGGATGCCGGGGAGCTGTTTTTT. Translating it yields CASGWGTGDAGELFF.

The chain couples TRBV4-1 to TRBJ2-1; the match to TRBD2 covers 7 bases. This CDR3 has 15 residues. Germline CDR1 is MGHRA and CDR2 is YSYEKL. Losses at the gene ends were 1 base for V and 9 bases for J; bases not matched to a gene: 9. CDR3 loop: CASSQGVGGVIEQFF. As DNA, the CDR3 is TGCGCCAGCAGCCAAGGGGTTGGGGGGGTGATTGAGCAGTTCTTC.

In DNA, the CDR3 is TGTGCCAGCAGTAGAAACAGGCTCAGCTCCTACAATGAGCAGTTCTTC. Protein sequence: CASSRNRLSSYNEQFF. J is TRBJ2-1 and V is TRBV6-2 or TRBV6-3, with D tentatively TRBD1 (5 bases). The V end was cut by 5 bases, the J end by 0 bases, with 14 bases between. The CDR3 extends over 16 amino acids. Germline loops: CDR1 MNHEY, CDR2 SVGEGT.

The genes are TRBV12-5 and TRBJ1-5; D uncertain. Germline V gives CDR1 LGHNT, CDR2 FRNRAP. The CDR3 consists of 13 residues. The V end was cut by 1 base, the J end by 3 bases, with 4 bases between. As DNA, the CDR3 is TGTGCTAGTGGTTTGGAATACAATCAGCCCCAGCATTTT. This gives the protein CASGLEYNQPQHF.

V is TRBV3-1 (or the pseudogene TRBV3-2) and J is TRBJ2-7; TRBD2 might be the D (6 bases). This CDR3 spans 17 amino acids. Germline loops: CDR1 LGHDT, CDR2 YNNKEL (reference sequence). With 0 bases removed from V and 2 bases from J, the gap between germline ends came to 17 bases. Written as DNA, the CDR3 is TGTGCCAGCAGCCAAGATCCCCCCAGCGGGCTAACCTACGAGCAGTACTTC. Protein product: CASSQDPPSGLTYEQYF.

The rearrangement joins TRBV25-1 to TRBJ2-3, with D unresolved. This CDR3 region has 16 residues. Germline CDR1 MGHDK, CDR2 SYGVNS. Trimming cost V 2 bases and J 3 bases, with 15 bases left between them. The CDR3 here is CASSEVTPAMTDTQYF. CDR3 nucleotides: TGTGCCAGCAGTGAAGTCACCCCCGCTATGACAGATACGCAGTATTTT.

This clone turned up a few times. This chain connects TRBV11-3 to TRBJ1-2; TRBD1 might be the D (5 bases). Germline lookup yields CDR1 SGHNT and CDR2 YENEEA. This CDR3 has 13 residues. Trimming pared 2 bases from V and 7 bases from J, leaving 11 bases between. CDR3 protein: CASSLNGGGGYTF. In DNA form, the CDR3 reads TGTGCCAGCAGCTTAAATGGGGGAGGTGGCTACACCTTC.

The rearrangement links TRBV4-1 to TRBJ2-2; 9 nucleotides line up with TRBD2. The CDR3 contains 15 residues. Germline V gives CDR1 MGHRA, CDR2 YSYEKL. V was clipped by 2 bases and J by 7 bases; unmatched bases: 5. The DNA for the CDR3 is TGCGCCAGCAGCCAAATGGGACTAGCTGGCGGGGAGCTGTTTTTT. Amino acid sequence: CASSQMGLAGGELFF.

The gene calls are TRBV19 and TRBJ2-5; tentative D call: TRBD2 (6 bases). Trimming removed 1 base at V and 2 bases at J, with 17 bases between. CDR3 length: 17 residues. Per the germline V gene, CDR1 is LNHDA and CDR2 is SQIVND (reference sequence). The CDR3 sequence is CASSIGILGGPQETQYF. The CDR3 nucleotides are TGTGCCAGTAGTATAGGGATCCTCGGGGGACCACAAGAGACCCAGTACTTC. Filled out from reference TRBV19 and TRBJ2-5, the complete variable domain reads DGGITQSPKYLFRKEGQNVTLSCEQNLNHDAMYWYRQDPGQGLRLIYYSQIVNDFQKGDIAEGYSVSREKKESFPLTVTSAQKNPTAFYLCASSIGILGGPQETQYFGPGTRLLVL.

The chain employs TRBV19 and TRBJ1-1, with 8 positions matching TRBD1. Looked up from germline, CDR1 is LNHDA and CDR2 is SQIVND (reference sequence). Trimming at V came to 6 bases and at J to 3 bases, leaving 12 bases not matched to a gene. The CDR3 has 16 residues. The CDR3 sequence is CASRPARTGSYTEAFF. The CDR3 DNA is TGTGCCAGTAGGCCGGCTAGGACAGGGTCGTACACTGAAGCTTTCTTT.

V and J are TRBV29-1 and TRBJ2-3; 9 bases align to TRBD1. After removal of 6 bases from V and 5 bases from J, the junction contained 6 bases not matched to a gene. Germline CDR1 SQVTM, CDR2 ANQGSEA. The CDR3 is 13 residues long. This chain's CDR3 is CSVVQGAVDTQYF. In DNA form, the CDR3 reads TGCAGCGTGGTACAGGGGGCTGTAGATACGCAGTATTTT.